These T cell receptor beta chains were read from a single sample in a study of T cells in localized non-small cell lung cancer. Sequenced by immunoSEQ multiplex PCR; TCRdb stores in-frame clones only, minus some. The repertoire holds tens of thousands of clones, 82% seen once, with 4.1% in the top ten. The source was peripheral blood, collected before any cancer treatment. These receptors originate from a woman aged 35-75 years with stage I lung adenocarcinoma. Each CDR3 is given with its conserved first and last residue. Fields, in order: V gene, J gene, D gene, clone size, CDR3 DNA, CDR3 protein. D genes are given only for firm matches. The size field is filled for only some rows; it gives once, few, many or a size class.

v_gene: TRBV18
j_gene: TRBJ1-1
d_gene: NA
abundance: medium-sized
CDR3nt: TGTGCCAGCTCACAAGGGGGGACCACTGAAGCTTTCTTT
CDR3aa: CASSQGGTTEAFF

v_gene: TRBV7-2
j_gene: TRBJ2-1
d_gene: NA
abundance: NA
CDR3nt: TGTGCCAGCAGCCAAGGGGGGTCACACTACAATGAGCAGTTCTTC
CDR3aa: CASSQGGSHYNEQFF

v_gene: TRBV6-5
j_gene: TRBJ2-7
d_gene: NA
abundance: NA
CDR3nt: TGTGCCAGCAGTTACCATCCCGGGGAAGTTTTCTACGAGCAGTACTTC
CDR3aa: CASSYHPGEVFYEQYF

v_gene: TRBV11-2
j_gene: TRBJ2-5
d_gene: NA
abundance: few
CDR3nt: TGTGCCAGCAGCCCGGTTGGGGTGGAAGAGACCCAGTACTTC
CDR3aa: CASSPVGVEETQYF

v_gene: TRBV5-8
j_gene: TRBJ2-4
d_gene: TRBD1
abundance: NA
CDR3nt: TGTGCCAGCAGCACCCGGGACAGGGGGCTAAACATTCAGTACTTC
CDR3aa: CASSTRDRGLNIQYF

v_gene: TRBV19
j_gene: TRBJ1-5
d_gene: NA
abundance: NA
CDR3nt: TGTGCCAGTAGTCAGACAGGAGATAGCAATCAGCCCCAGCATTTT
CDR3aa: CASSQTGDSNQPQHF

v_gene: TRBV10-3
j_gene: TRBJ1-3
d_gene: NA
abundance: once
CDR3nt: TGTGCCATCAGTGCTCGAGGGGCTGGAAACACCATATATTTT
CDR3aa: CAISARGAGNTIYF

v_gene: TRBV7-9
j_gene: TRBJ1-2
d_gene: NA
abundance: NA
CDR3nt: TGTGCCAGCAGTCATACGTATGGCTACACCTTC
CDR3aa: CASSHTYGYTF

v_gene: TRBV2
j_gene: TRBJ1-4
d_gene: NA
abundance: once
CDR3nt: TGTGCCAGCAGGAAAGAAGGAACAACTAATGAAAAACTGTTTTTT
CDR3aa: CASRKEGTTNEKLFF

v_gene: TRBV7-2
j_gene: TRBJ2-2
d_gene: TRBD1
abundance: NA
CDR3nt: TGTGCCAGCAGCTTGCAGGGGGTCGGCGGGGAGCTGTTTTTT
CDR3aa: CASSLQGVGGELFF

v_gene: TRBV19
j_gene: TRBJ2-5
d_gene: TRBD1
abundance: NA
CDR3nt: TGTGCCAGTAGTACGCAGGGGGCTTGGGAGACCCAGTACTTC
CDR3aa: CASSTQGAWETQYF

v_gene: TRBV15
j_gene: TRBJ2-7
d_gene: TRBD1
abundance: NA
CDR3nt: TGTGCCACCAGCAGGAACCGGGACAGGGTCAACGAGCAGTACTTC
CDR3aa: CATSRNRDRVNEQYF

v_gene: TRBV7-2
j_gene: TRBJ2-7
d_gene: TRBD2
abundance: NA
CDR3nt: TGTGCCAGCAGCGGGGGGGAACCTTACTCCTACGAGCAGTACTTC
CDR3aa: CASSGGEPYSYEQYF

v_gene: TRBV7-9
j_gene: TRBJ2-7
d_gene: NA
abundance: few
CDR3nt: TGTGCCAGCAGCTCGACAGCATACGAGCAGTACTTC
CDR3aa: CASSSTAYEQYF

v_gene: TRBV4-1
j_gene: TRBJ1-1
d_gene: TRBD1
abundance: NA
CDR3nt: TGCGCCAGCAGCCAAGTTGGGTTTGGGCAGGGGGTGTGGGCTTTCTTT
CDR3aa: CASSQVGFGQGVWAFF